This T cell receptor beta chain was documented in a study of cytomegalovirus exposure and HLA in healthy donors. TCRdb keeps only in-frame clones here, not all; method: immunoSEQ multiplex PCR. The table includes some 170,000 clones, about 87% detected once. Findings of the study overall: Both high specificity and high sensitivity reportedly marked the classifier's diagnosis of cytomegalovirus status.

Remarks on this clone: Its antigen is as yet unknown.

Germline V CDR1 and CDR2: KGHSH, LQKENI. This CDR3 has 15 residues. The V end was cut by 4 bases, the J end by 5 bases, with 17 bases between. The sequence derives from a woman aged 25 to 39 in good health and CMV-seronegative. Material for sequencing was PBMCs. The chain combines TRBV18 with TRBJ2-5; no clear D gene. Here the CDR3 DNA reads TGTGCCAGCTCACGAAACGCGGCCCCGGGTGAGACCCAGTACTTC. Translation: CASSRNAAPGETQYF.